A single T cell receptor (beta chain) is shown here with its context. No cognate antigen has been identified for it. Per-base qualities were not stored, and no clone one base away is much larger. This entry belongs to a study of T-cell memory formation after mild COVID-19 (dated by TCRdb to about 2021). At the level of the whole study: Most TCR sequence clusters were specific to one of the two donors. T-cell clones expanding and contracting after mild COVID-19 in a couple of donors were tracked by longitudinal TCRalpha and TCRbeta repertoire sequencing. Two young, previously healthy adult volunteers made up the cohort, one male and one female. Results the study describes overall, beyond this receptor: Only a couple of mild cases were covered in the study, and larger cohorts including severe cases with pre-infection samples were considered necessary. Whether the second-wave clones peaking on day 37 were SARS-CoV-2 specific was not confirmed. Some responding clones were detected in pre-infection memory, suggesting pre-existing cross-reactive memory T cells joined the SARS-CoV-2 response. From day 15 to 85, contracting clones showed balanced CD4/CD8 phenotypes, whereas a second wave of clones that expanded from day 15 to 37 leaned towards CD4+. Contracting CD4+ clones were found mainly in CM and EM memory subsets, while CD8+ clones were enriched in EMRA.

PBMCs were isolated by Ficoll-Paque density gradient centrifugation. The CDR3 runs 14 residues from the cysteine to the phenylalanine. CDR3 DNA is the only sequence kept; it has 42 bases, read in frame from the first base. According to the germline V gene (reference sequence), CDR1 reads DFQATT and CDR2 reads SNEGSKA. Trimming costs V 5 bases and J 0 bases, and their ends lie 10 bases apart. The sequencer listed for this sample is Illumina NovaSeq 6000. TCRalpha and TCRbeta cDNA libraries were constructed by 5'RACE with constant-segment primers, with sample barcodes and unique molecular identifiers being introduced. Trizol reagent was used to extract RNA from every sample. Amplification of the libraries took two PCR steps, and the second step added a second sample barcode plus Illumina TruSeq adapters. Sequencing of the libraries was done on an Illumina NovaSeq, producing 2 x 150 bp paired-end reads. The original methods were these. With migec v1.2.7, reads were demultiplexed and then collapsed into UMI-guided consensus sequences. Using mixcr v2.1.11, the UMI consensuses were aligned to TRA and TRB V and J templates and assembled into clonotypes. Expanded or contracted clonotypes were those called significant by both edgeR and NoisET, with noise models trained on biological replicates. edgeR calls used a false discovery rate-adjusted p below 0.01 and a log2 fold-change threshold of 1. PCA with hierarchical clustering of max-normalized trajectories of the 1000 most abundant clonotypes was used as exploratory dynamics analysis. Each responding clone was given a CD4 or CD8 phenotype based on the CD4+ and CD8+ repertoires, which had been sequenced separately. TCRdb's own reprocessing of the public reads used fastp at Q25 and MiXCR and kept productive beta chains. Entries are consolidated by CDR3 protein sequence, retaining the most common genes and DNA. TCRdb's processing, not the authors' own work, is the source of the V and J calls. Recorded for this sample are about 350,000 distinct CDR3 sequences; roughly an eighth of them occurred a single time. 22% of the sample lies in the top ten.

Source material: PBMCs or a T cell subset sorted from them (not recorded which). Here the chain combines TRBV20-1 and TRBJ2-2; matching of 5 bases hints at TRBD2 as the D gene. This TCR was sampled from a man younger than 30 who had mild COVID-19 (a few samples of this study predate the infection). The sample titles of this study are shuffled in the database, so cell type and time point are left out; the donor was told from shared clones. The sequenced DNA: TGCAGTGCTGTGGACTTCGCGAACACCGGGGAGCTGTTTTTT. This gives the protein CSAVDFANTGELFF.